This TCR beta chain was observed in a study of Ad26.COV2.S vaccination and SARS-CoV-2 variants. Trimming took 4 bases from V and 3 from J, leaving 19 bases between them. Germline CDR1 and CDR2: SGHDT and YYEEEE. This CDR3 spans 17 amino acids. The repertoire was sequenced with immunoSEQ multiplex PCR; TCRdb's copy has only in-frame clones and lacks some. Of some 290,000 clones listed, roughly 86% are singletons. The treatment here: over 15 received Ad26.COV2.S at low or high dose, single or two shots; five or six received placebo; per-sample allocation not given. The samples date from day 63 after the first vaccine or placebo injection.

The chain combines TRBV5-6 with TRBJ2-2; D might be TRBD1 (5 bases). Source: peripheral blood, taken in a trial of Ad26.COV2.S vaccine versus placebo. The receptor's source is a person between 18 and 65 years old who received the Ad26.COV2.S COVID-19 vaccine or a placebo. The CDR3 nucleotides read TGTGCCAGCAGCGCAATAGGTCAGGGTAGGGACACCGGGGAGCTGTTTTTT. Protein product: CASSAIGQGRDTGELFF.